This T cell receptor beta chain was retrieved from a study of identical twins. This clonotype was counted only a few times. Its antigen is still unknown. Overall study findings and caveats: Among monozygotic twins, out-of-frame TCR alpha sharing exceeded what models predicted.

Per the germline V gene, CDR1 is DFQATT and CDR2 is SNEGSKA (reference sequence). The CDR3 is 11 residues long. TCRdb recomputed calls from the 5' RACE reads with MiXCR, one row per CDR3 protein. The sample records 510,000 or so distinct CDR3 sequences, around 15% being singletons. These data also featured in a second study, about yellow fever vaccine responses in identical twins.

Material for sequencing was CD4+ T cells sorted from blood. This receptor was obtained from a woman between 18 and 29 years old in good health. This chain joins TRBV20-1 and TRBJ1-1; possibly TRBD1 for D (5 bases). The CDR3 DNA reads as TGCAGAGCCACTGGGGGAACTGAAGCTTTCTTT. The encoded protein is CRATGGTEAFF.